What follows is one TCR beta chain and its context. Those enrolled in Seattle joined during active infection and were followed longitudinally afterward. Profiled with immunoSEQ multiplex PCR; TCRdb holds only in-frame clones, not every one. The sample lists 90,000 to 100,000 clones, 75% to 90% seen once, with 4.5% to 6.5% in the top ten. This entry is derived from a study of blood T cell repertoires in COVID-19. About the research overall: T cells, B-cell-depleted T cells, or PBMCs provided the cDNA or gDNA that served as material.

The material sequenced was peripheral blood. The source of this sequence is a man aged 55 to 70 with COVID-19, enrolled during active disease.

CDR3 residues: CASSQEGRSANTGELFF. The CDR3 region has the DNA TGCGCCAGCAGCCAAGAAGGGAGGAGCGCGAACACCGGGGAGCTGTTTTTT. The chain carries TRBV4-1 and TRBJ2-2; a possible D gene is TRBD2 (6 bases). CDR1 MGHRA and CDR2 YSYEKL come from the germline V gene. Trimming removed 0 bases at V and 0 bases at J, with 11 bases between. The CDR3 is 17 amino acids.